This note documents a single TCR beta chain sequence. Its antigen is as yet unknown. The assay was immunoSEQ multiplex PCR, and TCRdb's table has in-frame clones only and misses some. The table records approximately 340,000 clones, more than 75% of them present only once. Treatment indicated: some 20 received Ad26.COV2.S at low or high dose, single or two shots; about 5 received placebo; per-sample allocation not given. It was on day 63 after the first vaccine or placebo injection that samples were taken. The entry originates in a study of Ad26.COV2.S vaccination and SARS-CoV-2 variants. Study-level information: The vaccine Ad26.COV2.S was put into the muscle once, or twice with 56 days between.

Findings and limits, study-wide: Recipients of vaccine and of placebo showed similar breadth of their non-spike TCR repertoires.

The specimen was peripheral blood, collected in a trial of Ad26.COV2.S vaccine versus placebo. This TCR was sampled from a person between 18 and 65 years old who received the Ad26.COV2.S COVID-19 vaccine or a placebo.

CDR3 residues: CASSLVMAGGATGYTF. The CDR3 DNA reads as TGTGCCAGCAGCTTGGTAATGGCAGGGGGCGCTACTGGCTACACCTTC. V is TRBV5-4 and J is TRBJ1-2; 8 bases are shared with TRBD1. The CDR3 is made up of 16 amino acids. The germline CDR1 and CDR2 sequences are SGHNT and YYREEE (reference sequence). V shed 0 bases, J shed 7 bases, and the junction held 11 bases outside the gene matches.